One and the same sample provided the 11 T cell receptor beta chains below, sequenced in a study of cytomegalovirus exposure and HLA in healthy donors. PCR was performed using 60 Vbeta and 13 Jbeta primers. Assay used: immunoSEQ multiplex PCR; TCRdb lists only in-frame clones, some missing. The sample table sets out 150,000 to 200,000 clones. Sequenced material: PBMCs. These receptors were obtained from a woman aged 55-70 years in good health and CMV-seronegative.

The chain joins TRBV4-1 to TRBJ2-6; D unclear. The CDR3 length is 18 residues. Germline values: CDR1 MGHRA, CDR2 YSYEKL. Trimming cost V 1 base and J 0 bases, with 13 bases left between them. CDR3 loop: CASSQVGRPSSGANVLTF. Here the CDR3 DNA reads TGCGCCAGCAGCCAAGTGGGCAGGCCGAGCTCTGGGGCCAACGTCCTGACTTTC.

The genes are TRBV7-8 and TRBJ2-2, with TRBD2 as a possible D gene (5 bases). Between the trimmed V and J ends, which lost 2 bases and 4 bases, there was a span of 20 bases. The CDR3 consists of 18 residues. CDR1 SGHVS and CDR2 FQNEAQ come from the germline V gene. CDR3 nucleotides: TGTGCCAGCAGCTTACGGGGAAGCTTTGAGTCGGCCACCGGGGAGCTGTTTTTT. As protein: CASSLRGSFESATGELFF.

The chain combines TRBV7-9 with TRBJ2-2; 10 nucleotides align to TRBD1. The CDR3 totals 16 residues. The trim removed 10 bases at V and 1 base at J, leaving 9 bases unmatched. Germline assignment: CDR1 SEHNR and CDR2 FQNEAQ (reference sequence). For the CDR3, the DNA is TGTGCCATAAATGTAGGGACAGGGGAGAACACCGGGGAGCTGTTTTTT. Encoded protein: CAINVGTGENTGELFF.

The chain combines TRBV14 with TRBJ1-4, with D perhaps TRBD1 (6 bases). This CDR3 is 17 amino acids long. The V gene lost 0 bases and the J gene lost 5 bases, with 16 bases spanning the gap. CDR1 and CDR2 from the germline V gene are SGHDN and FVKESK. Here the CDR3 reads CASSQERVNRDNEKLFF. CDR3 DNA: TGTGCCAGCAGCCAAGAGAGGGTCAACAGGGACAATGAAAAACTGTTTTTT.

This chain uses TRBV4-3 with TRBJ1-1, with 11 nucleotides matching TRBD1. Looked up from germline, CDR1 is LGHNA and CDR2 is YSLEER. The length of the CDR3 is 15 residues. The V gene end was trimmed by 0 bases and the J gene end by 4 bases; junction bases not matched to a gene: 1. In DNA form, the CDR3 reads TGCGCCAGCAGCCAAGAAGGGACAGGGGGCACTGAAGCTTTCTTT. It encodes CASSQEGTGGTEAFF.

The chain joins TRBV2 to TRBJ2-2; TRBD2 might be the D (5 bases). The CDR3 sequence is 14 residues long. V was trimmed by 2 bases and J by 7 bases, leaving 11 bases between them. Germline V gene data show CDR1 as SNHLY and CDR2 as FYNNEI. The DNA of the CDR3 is TGTGCCAGCAGTGAACGGGTCGGAGGCGGGGAGCTGTTTTTT. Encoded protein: CASSERVGGGELFF. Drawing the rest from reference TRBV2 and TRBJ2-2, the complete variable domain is EPEVTQTPSHQVTQMGQEVILRCVPISNHLYFYWYRQILGQKVEFLVSFYNNEISEKSEIFDDQFSVERPDGSNFTLKIRSTKLEDSAMYFCASSERVGGGELFFGEGSRLTVL.

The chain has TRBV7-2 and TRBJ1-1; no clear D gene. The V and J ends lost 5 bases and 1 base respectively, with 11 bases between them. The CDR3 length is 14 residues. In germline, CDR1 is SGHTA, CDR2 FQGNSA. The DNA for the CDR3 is TGTGCCAGCAGCCGAGGACGGGAGAACACTGAAGCTTTCTTT. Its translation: CASSRGRENTEAFF. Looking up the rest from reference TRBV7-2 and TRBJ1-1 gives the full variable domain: GAGVSQSPSNKVTEKGKDVELRCDPISGHTALYWYRQSLGQGLEFLIYFQGNSAPDKSGLPSDRFSAERTGGSVSTLTIQRTQQEDSAVYLCASSRGRENTEAFFGQGTRLTVV.

The CDR3 DNA reads TGTGCCAGTAGTCCACGGGGGGCCGACACCGGGGAGCTGTTTTTT. Encoded protein: CASSPRGADTGELFF. The chain has TRBV19 and TRBJ2-2; perhaps TRBD2 as D (7 bases). The CDR3 loop spans 15 amino acids. Germline CDR1 LNHDA, CDR2 SQIVND (reference sequence). V lost 5 bases to trimming and J lost 3 bases, with 13 bases between them.

The DNA of the CDR3 is TGTGCCAGTAGTATACGCGGGAACACTGAAGCTTTCTTT. Its translation: CASSIRGNTEAFF. This chain joins TRBV19 and TRBJ1-1; D gene ambiguous. CDR1 and CDR2 (germline): LNHDA, SQIVND (reference sequence). The CDR3 runs to 13 residues. The V and J ends lost 2 bases and 1 base respectively, with 5 bases between them.

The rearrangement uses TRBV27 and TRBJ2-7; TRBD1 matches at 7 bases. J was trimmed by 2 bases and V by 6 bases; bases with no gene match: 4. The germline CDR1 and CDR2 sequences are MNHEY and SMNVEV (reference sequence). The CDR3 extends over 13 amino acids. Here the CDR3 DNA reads TGTGCCAGCAGCCGCGGACAGGCCTACGAGCAGTACTTC. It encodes CASSRGQAYEQYF.

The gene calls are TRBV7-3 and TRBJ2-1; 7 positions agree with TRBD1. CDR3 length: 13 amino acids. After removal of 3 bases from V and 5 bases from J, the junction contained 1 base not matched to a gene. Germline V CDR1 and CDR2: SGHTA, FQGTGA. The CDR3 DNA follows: TGTGCCAGCAGCTTCCAGGGGGACAATGAGCAGTTCTTC. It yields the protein CASSFQGDNEQFF.